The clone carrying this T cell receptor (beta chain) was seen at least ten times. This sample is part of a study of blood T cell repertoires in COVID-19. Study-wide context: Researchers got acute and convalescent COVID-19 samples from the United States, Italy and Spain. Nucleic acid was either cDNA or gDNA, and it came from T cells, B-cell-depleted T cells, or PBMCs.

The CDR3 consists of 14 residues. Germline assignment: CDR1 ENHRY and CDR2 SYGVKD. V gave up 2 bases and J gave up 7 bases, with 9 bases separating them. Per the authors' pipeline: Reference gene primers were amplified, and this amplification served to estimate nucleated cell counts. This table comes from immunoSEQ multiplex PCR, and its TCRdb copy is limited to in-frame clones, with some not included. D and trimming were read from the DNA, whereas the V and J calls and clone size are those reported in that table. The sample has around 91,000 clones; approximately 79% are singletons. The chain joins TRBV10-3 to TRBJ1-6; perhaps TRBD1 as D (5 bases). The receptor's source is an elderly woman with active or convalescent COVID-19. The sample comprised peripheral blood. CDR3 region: CAISEQGRNSPLHF. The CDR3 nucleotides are TGTGCCATCAGTGAGCAGGGAAGGAATTCACCCCTCCACTTT.